This TCR beta chain was documented in a study of blood T cell repertoires in COVID-19. About the research overall: COVID-19 samples from acute and convalescent phases originated in the United States, Italy and Spain. In each case, the material was cDNA or gDNA derived from T cells, B-cell-depleted T cells, or PBMCs.

The V end lost 6 bases, the J end lost 1 base, and 17 bases lay between the germline ends. CDR3 length: 16 residues. The germline gives CDR1 MNHEY, CDR2 SVGEGT. Original analysis: Estimates of nucleated cell counts were drawn from the amplification of reference gene primers. Method: immunoSEQ multiplex PCR; TCRdb's copy keeps in-frame clones and lacks some. The V and J calls and clone size are taken from that table; D and trimming were inferred from the DNA. The repertoire holds about 71,000 clones, with 65% to 80% as singletons. The gene calls are TRBV6-2 or TRBV6-3 and TRBJ2-3; weak D call: TRBD1 (6 bases). This TCR derives from a woman over 75 with active or convalescent COVID-19. Sequencing was done on a sample of peripheral blood. The CDR3 region is CASSTVVGGGTDTQYF. The CDR3 DNA sequence: TGTGCCAGCAGCACCGTGGTAGGGGGAGGCACAGATACGCAGTATTTT.